Included here is one T cell receptor (beta chain) sequence, with context. The sample belongs to a study of blood T cell repertoires in COVID-19. The V gene lost 0 bases and the J gene lost 6 bases, with 17 bases spanning the gap. The CDR3 runs 15 residues. Germline lookup yields CDR1 GTSNPN and CDR2 SVGIG (reference sequence). Under the authors' procedure: Quantification of nucleated cells was approximated via reference gene primer amplification. The protocol was immunoSEQ multiplex PCR, while the TCRdb copy is restricted to in-frame clones and leaves out a portion. That table furnishes V, J and clone size, whereas the DNA furnished D and trimming. Here the sample spans over 400,000 clones, over 75% being singletons.

The sequenced material came from peripheral blood. The receptor was isolated from a human donor in a cohort sampled during active COVID-19. This sequence joins TRBV30 and TRBJ1-1; no clear D. CDR3 amino acids: CAWSVNPGLVAEAFF. CDR3 nucleotides: TGTGCCTGGAGTGTAAACCCCGGTTTAGTCGCTGAAGCTTTCTTT.